The next 13 T cell receptor beta chains were all read from a single sample in a study of T cells in localized non-small cell lung cancer. Sequencing used immunoSEQ multiplex PCR; TCRdb keeps in-frame clones, though not all of them. In the table there are around 140,000 clones, more than 70% of which are singletons. The specimen comprised peripheral blood, sampled before any cancer treatment. These receptors all come from a female donor older than 55 with stage I lung adenocarcinoma.

The rearrangement links TRBV29-1 to TRBJ1-2; no definite D call. The CDR3 consists of 12 residues. Germline CDR1 and CDR2: SQVTM and ANQGSEA. V shed 3 bases and J shed 6 bases, with 11 bases lying between them. The CDR3 loop reads CSVEIPPDGYTF. CDR3 sequence (DNA): TGCAGCGTTGAGATCCCTCCGGATGGCTACACCTTC.

This clone was picked up one time. This chain links TRBV5-1 with TRBJ2-3, with D possibly being TRBD1 or TRBD2 (5 bases each). The CDR3 runs to 15 residues. The V and J ends lost 0 bases and 4 bases respectively, with 12 bases between them. CDR1 and CDR2 from the germline V gene are SGHRS and YFSETQ. The CDR3 protein is CASSLDGARPDTQYF. Written as DNA, the CDR3 is TGCGCCAGCAGCTTGGACGGGGCCCGCCCAGATACGCAGTATTTT.

The CDR3 nucleotides are TGTGCCAGCAGTGACTTGCTCCCCTACGAGCAGTACTTC. This gives the protein CASSDLLPYEQYF. The chain has TRBV25-1 and TRBJ2-7, with D unclear. Germline assignment: CDR1 MGHDK and CDR2 SYGVNS. The CDR3 runs 13 residues. Trimming took off 3 bases at V and 2 bases at J, with 8 bases between the two ends.

V gene TRBV10-3 combines with J gene TRBJ2-7; D ambiguous. This CDR3 spans 12 amino acids. The germline V gene encodes CDR1 ENHRY and CDR2 SYGVKD. Trimming stripped 3 bases from V and 4 bases from J, with 7 bases between. CDR3 DNA sequence: TGTGCCATCAGTGAAGTCGTATACGAGCAGTACTTC. It translates to CAISEVVYEQYF.

CDR3 in DNA: TGTGCCAGCAGGAACGTTCCTAGCTCTGGAAACACCATATATTTT. Its translation: CASRNVPSSGNTIYF. The rearrangement links TRBV6-5 to TRBJ1-3; no clear D. The CDR3 is 15 residues long. Germline V gene lookup returns CDR1 MNHEY and CDR2 SVGAGI. Trimming removed 6 bases from V and 0 bases from J, with 12 bases in between.

J is TRBJ2-7 and V is TRBV5-1; D possibly corresponds to TRBD2 (6 bases). The V end was cut by 4 bases, the J end by 0 bases, with 17 bases between. Germline V lookup: CDR1 SGHRS, CDR2 YFSETQ. The CDR3 has 16 residues. This CDR3 is CASSPYGGTNSYEQYF. The CDR3 DNA sequence: TGCGCCAGCAGCCCTTACGGCGGGACCAACTCCTACGAGCAGTACTTC.

A single count supports this clone. The chain recombines TRBV18 with TRBJ1-2; TRBD1 might be the D (6 bases). Between the trimmed V and J ends, which lost 3 bases and 8 bases, there was a span of 10 bases. The germline gives CDR1 KGHSH, CDR2 LQKENI. The CDR3 is made up of 12 amino acids. DNA of the CDR3: TGTGCCAGCTCACCGGTTAGGGGGGGCTACACCTTC. This codes for CASSPVRGGYTF.

This chain connects TRBV9 to TRBJ1-5, with D possibly TRBD1 on 6 matching bases. The CDR3 extends over 15 amino acids. Germline V gene sequence: CDR1 SGDLS, CDR2 YYNGEE. Trimming shortened V by 3 bases and J by 6 bases, and 16 bases separated the two germline ends. This CDR3 reads CASSATPQGSQPQHF. The CDR3 nucleotides are TGTGCCAGCAGCGCCACACCCCAGGGGAGTCAGCCCCAGCATTTT.

The chain couples TRBV30 to TRBJ1-5; D remains unclear. V shed 3 bases and J shed 9 bases, with 18 bases lying between them. This CDR3 spans 14 amino acids. CDR1 is GTSNPN and CDR2 is SVGIG in the germline V gene (reference sequence). Written as DNA, the CDR3 is TGTGCCTGGAGCGGGAGGACCGGAGGATCGCCCCAGCATTTT. This encodes CAWSGRTGGSPQHF. The full variable domain, rest sourced from reference TRBV30 and TRBJ1-5, is SQTIHQWPATLVQPVGSPLSLECTVEGTSNPNLYWYRQAAGRGLQLLFYSVGIGQISSEVPQNLSASRPQDRQFILSSKKLLLSDSGFYLCAWSGRTGGSPQHFGDGTRLSIL.

The genes are TRBV7-2 and TRBJ2-1; D gene ambiguous. The CDR3 loop spans 12 amino acids. V lost 2 bases to trimming and J lost 8 bases, with 7 bases between them. CDR1 and CDR2 from the germline V gene are SGHTA and FQGNSA. Here the CDR3 reads CASSLSLDEQFF. The CDR3 DNA sequence: TGTGCCAGCAGCTTAAGCCTGGATGAGCAGTTCTTC.

This clone was observed a single time. V and J are TRBV5-6 and TRBJ2-2, with TRBD1 as a possible D gene (6 bases). CDR1 is SGHDT and CDR2 is YYEEEE in the germline V gene. The V end lost 0 bases, the J end lost 4 bases, and 10 bases lay between the germline ends. This CDR3 has 15 residues. CDR3 loop: CASSLAGVVTGELFF. CDR3 in DNA: TGTGCCAGCAGCTTGGCAGGGGTAGTCACCGGGGAGCTGTTTTTT.

V gene TRBV6-5 combines with J gene TRBJ2-7; 7 positions agree with TRBD1. The junction had 11 bases not matched to a gene; V was cut back by 7 bases and J by 5 bases. The CDR3 is 14 residues long. The germline CDR1 and CDR2 sequences are MNHEY and SVGAGI. The CDR3 reads CASKTITGDHEQYF. The CDR3 DNA reads as TGTGCCAGCAAAACCATCACAGGGGACCACGAGCAGTACTTC.

The chain is built from TRBV2 and TRBJ2-1; 7 bases match TRBD1. The CDR3 length is 12 residues. Germline lookup yields CDR1 SNHLY and CDR2 FYNNEI. Germline trimming cut 6 bases from V and 4 bases from J; bases unmatched to any gene: 0. DNA for the CDR3: TGTGCCAGCAGACAGGGGTACAATGAGCAGTTCTTC. This gives the protein CASRQGYNEQFF.